The clone carrying this T cell receptor beta chain was detected only a few times. Sequencing was done on patients that had shown CD8+CD57+ cell expansion by flow cytometry. Diagnosis of severe acquired aplastic anemia applied to all patients. These data are taken from a study of CD8+CD57+ T cells in acquired aplastic anemia. V was pared by 3 bases and J by 5 bases, with 8 bases of the junction left unmatched. CDR1 MDHEN and CDR2 SYDVKM come from the germline V gene. The length of the CDR3 is 16 residues. Template material for TCR beta VDJ and CDR3 profiling consisted of genomic DNA. TCRdb re-called the reads with MiXCR, one entry per CDR3 protein. The sample yields 150,000 to 200,000 distinct CDR3 sequences, around 60% seen once.

The material sequenced was sorted CD4+, CD8+, or CD8+CD57+ T cells (not recorded which) from PBMCs. The chain links TRBV28 to TRBJ1-5, with TRBD1 matching 9 bases. This sequence was found in a human donor with aplastic anemia. CDR3 loop: CASSFRDRATDQPQHF. The CDR3 DNA sequence: TGTGCCAGCAGTTTTCGGGACAGGGCAACGGATCAGCCCCAGCATTTT.